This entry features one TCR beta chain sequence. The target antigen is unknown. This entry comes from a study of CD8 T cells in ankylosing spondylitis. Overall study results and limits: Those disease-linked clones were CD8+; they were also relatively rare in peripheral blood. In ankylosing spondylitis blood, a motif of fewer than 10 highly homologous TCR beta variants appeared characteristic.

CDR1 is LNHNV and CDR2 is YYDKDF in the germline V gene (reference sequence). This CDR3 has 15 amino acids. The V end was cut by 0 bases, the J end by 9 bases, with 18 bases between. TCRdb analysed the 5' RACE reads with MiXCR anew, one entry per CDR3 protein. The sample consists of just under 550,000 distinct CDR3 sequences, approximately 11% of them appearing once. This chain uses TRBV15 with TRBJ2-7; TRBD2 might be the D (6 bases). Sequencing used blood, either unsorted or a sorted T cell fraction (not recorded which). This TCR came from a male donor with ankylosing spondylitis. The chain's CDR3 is CATSRDMAGPEGQYV. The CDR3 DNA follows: TGTGCCACCAGCAGAGATATGGCTGGGCCGGAGGGGCAGTACGTC.